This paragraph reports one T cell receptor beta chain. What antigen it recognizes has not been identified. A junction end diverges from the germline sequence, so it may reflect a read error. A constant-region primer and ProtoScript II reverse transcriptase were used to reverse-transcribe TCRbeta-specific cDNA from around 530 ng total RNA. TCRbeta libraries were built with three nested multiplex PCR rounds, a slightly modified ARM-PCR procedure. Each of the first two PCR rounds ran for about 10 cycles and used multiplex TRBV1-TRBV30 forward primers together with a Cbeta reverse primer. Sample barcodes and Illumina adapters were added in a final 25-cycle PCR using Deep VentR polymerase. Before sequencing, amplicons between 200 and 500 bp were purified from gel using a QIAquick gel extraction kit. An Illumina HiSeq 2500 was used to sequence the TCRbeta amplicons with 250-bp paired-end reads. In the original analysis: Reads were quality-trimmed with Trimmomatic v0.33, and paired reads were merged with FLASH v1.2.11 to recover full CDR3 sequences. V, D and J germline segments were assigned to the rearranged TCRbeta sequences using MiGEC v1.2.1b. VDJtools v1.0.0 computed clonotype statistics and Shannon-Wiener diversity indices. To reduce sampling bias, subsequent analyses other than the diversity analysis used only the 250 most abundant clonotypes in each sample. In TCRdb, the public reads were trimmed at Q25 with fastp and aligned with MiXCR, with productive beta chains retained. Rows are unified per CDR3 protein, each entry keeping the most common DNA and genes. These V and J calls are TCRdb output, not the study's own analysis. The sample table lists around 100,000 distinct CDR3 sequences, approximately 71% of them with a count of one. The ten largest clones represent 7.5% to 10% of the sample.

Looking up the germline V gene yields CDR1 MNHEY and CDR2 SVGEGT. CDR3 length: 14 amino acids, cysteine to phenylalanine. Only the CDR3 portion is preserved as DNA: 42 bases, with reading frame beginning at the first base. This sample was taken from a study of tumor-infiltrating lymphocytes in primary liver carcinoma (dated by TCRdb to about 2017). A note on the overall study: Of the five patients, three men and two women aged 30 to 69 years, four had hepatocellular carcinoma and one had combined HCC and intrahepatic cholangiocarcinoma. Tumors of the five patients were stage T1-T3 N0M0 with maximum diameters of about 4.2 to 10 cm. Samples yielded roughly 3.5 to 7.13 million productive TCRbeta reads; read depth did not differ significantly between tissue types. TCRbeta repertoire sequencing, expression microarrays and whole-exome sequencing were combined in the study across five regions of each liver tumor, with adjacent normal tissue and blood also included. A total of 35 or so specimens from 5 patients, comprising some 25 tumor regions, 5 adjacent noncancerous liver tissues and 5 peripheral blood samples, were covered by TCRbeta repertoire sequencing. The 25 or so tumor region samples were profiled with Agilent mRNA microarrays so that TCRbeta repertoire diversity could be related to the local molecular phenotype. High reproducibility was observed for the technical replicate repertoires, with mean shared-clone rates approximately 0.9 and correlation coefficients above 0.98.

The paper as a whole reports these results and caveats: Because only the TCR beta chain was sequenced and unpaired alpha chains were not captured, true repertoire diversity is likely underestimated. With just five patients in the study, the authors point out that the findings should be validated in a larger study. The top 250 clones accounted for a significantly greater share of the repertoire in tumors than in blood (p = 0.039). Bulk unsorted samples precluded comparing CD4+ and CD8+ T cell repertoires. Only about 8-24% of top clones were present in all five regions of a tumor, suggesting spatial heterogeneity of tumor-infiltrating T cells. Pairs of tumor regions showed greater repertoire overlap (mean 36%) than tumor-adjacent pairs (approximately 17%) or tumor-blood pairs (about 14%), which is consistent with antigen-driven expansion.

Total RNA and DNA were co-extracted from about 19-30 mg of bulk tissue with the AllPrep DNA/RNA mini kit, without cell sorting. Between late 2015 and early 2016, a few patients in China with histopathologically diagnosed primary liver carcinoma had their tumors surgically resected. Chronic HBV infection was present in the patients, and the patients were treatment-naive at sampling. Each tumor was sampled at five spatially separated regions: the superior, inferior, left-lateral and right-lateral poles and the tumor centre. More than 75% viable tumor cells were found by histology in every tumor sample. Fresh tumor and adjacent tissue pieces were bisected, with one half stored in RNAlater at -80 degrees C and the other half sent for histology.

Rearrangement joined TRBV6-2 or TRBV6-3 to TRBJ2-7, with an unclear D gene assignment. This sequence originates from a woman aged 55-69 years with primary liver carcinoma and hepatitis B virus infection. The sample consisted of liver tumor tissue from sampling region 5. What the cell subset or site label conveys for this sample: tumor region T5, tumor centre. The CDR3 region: CAISYGTGPYDQYF. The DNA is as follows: TGTGCCATCAGTTACGGCACGGGCCCCTACGACCAGTACTTC.